This T cell receptor beta chain is from a study of blood T cell repertoires in COVID-19. Original processing notes: Reference gene primer amplification gave nucleated cell count estimates. The data were produced by immunoSEQ multiplex PCR, yet TCRdb's version contains in-frame clones alone and is incomplete. V and J calls and clone size are given by that table; D and trimming were obtained from the DNA. This sample has 150,000 to 200,000 clones, with roughly 82% found just once. Sequencing was done on a sample of PBMCs or T cells enriched from blood (not recorded which). The TCR originated in a woman aged 55-75 years with acute COVID-19.

As DNA, the CDR3 is TGCGCCAGCAGTGTAGAAGGTCGGGACAGGGACCCCGGGGAATATGGCTACACCTTC. This sequence encodes CASSVEGRDRDPGEYGYTF. This chain connects TRBV10-1 to TRBJ1-2; 9 positions match TRBD1. Germline CDR1 and CDR2: WNHNN and SYGVQD (reference sequence). V was clipped by 4 bases and J by 5 bases; unmatched bases: 20. This CDR3 comprises 19 residues.